The rows below give T cell receptor beta chains drawn from one sample of a study of blood T cell repertoires in COVID-19. Method: immunoSEQ multiplex PCR; TCRdb's copy keeps in-frame clones and lacks some. The sample lists 350,000 to 400,000 clones, 70% to 90% seen once, with around 3% in the top ten. Sequencing was done on a sample of peripheral blood. These receptors came from a woman between 25 and 40 years old with COVID-19, enrolled during active disease. Each CDR3 is given with its conserved first and last residue. Each record gives: V gene, D gene, J gene, clone size, CDR3 DNA, CDR3 protein. The D gene is left open where the match is weak. Clone sizes are given selectively: once, few, many, or a class where the clone is expanded.

TRBV20-1	TRBD2	TRBJ2-1	.	TGCAGTGCTAGTCGATGGAGTAGCGGGAGGGCCATTTTTGCGGAGCAGTTCTTC	CSASRWSSGRAIFAEQFF
TRBV11-2	.	TRBJ2-7	.	TGTGCCAGCAGCTTTTATGGCGGCGGGTCGGGTTCCTACGAGCAGTACTTC	CASSFYGGGSGSYEQYF
TRBV6-5	.	TRBJ1-1	.	TGTGCCAGCAGTTACGGGGGGGACACTGAAGCTTTCTTT	CASSYGGDTEAFF
TRBV5-4	.	TRBJ1-2	few	TGTGCCAGCAGCACGCCCGCCTGGAGTGGTGGCTACACCTTC	CASSTPAWSGGYTF
TRBV19	TRBD2	TRBJ2-1	.	TGTGCCAGTAAGGGTGCGGGACTAGCGGAGACCTACAATGAGCAGTTCTTC	CASKGAGLAETYNEQFF
TRBV11-3	.	TRBJ2-1	.	TGTGCCAGCAGCTTAGTTGGTCCAGGGTTCTACAATGAGCAGTTCTTC	CASSLVGPGFYNEQFF
TRBV27	.	TRBJ1-6	.	TGTGCCAGCAGCTCCCTCCCCCGACAGTTAGGAGATTCACCCCTCCACTTT	CASSSLPRQLGDSPLHF
TRBV7-2	TRBD1	TRBJ1-2	.	TGTGCCAGCAGCTTAGGAGGGGGCGGTAGTTATGGCTACACCTTC	CASSLGGGGSYGYTF
TRBV15	TRBD1	TRBJ1-2	.	TGTGCCACCAGTCGCGGCAGGGGGATGGAGGGCTACACCTTC	CATSRGRGMEGYTF
TRBV30	.	TRBJ1-3	.	TGTGCCTGGAGTGTAACTCGCCAACGAAGTCTTGGAAACACCATATATTTT	CAWSVTRQRSLGNTIYF
TRBV6-5	.	TRBJ2-7	.	TGTGCCAGCAGTTCCTCACCAGGTTACGAGCAGTACTTC	CASSSSPGYEQYF
TRBV7-9	TRBD1	TRBJ1-3	once	TGTGCCAGCAGCTCAGGACAGGGAATCTCTGGAAACACCATATATTTT	CASSSGQGISGNTIYF
TRBV5-5	TRBD2	TRBJ2-5	.	TGTGCCAGCAGCACGGGGACTAGCGGGAGGCAAGAGACCCAGTACTTC	CASSTGTSGRQETQYF
TRBV7-9	.	TRBJ1-4	.	TGTGCCAGCAGCTTAGCACGGGACACGAATGAAAAACTGTTTTTT	CASSLARDTNEKLFF
TRBV2	TRBD1	TRBJ2-3	.	TGTGCCAGCAGTCAACGACAGGGGGCGGGTGATACGCAGTATTTT	CASSQRQGAGDTQYF
TRBV6-5	.	TRBJ2-3	once	TGTGCCAGCAGCGCCCCAGGGAAAGGGCTCGAGCAGTATTTT	CASSAPGKGLEQYF
TRBV19	.	TRBJ2-1	.	TGTGCCAGTAATTTGGGGGCCCCCTACAATGAGCAGTTCTTC	CASNLGAPYNEQFF
TRBV13	TRBD2	TRBJ2-1	once	TGTGCCAGCAGCTTGGCCGGGACTAGCGAAACTGAGCAGTTCTTC	CASSLAGTSETEQFF
TRBV5-1	.	TRBJ2-7	once	TGCGCCAGCAGCCCCGGGGGGCCCTCCTACGAGCAGTACTTC	CASSPGGPSYEQYF
TRBV4-1	TRBD1	TRBJ2-7	.	TGCGCCAGCAGCCTCCCAAAACCCGACAGGGACGAGCAGTACTTC	CASSLPKPDRDEQYF
TRBV9	.	TRBJ1-2	.	TGTGCCAGCAGCGGCTATGGAACAACCAAAGCAGGCTATGGCTACACCTTC	CASSGYGTTKAGYGYTF
TRBV4-2	.	TRBJ2-3	.	TGTGCCAGCAGCCAATTTGAGGACTATGGCACAGATACGCAGTATTTT	CASSQFEDYGTDTQYF
TRBV10-3	.	TRBJ1-1	.	TGTGCCATCAGTTTGCAACCTACAGGGCGCACTGAAGCTTTCTTT	CAISLQPTGRTEAFF
TRBV5-1	TRBD1	TRBJ1-1	.	TGCGCCAGCAGTAAAACGGGACAGCGGAAGCCTGAAGCTTTCTTT	CASSKTGQRKPEAFF
TRBV11-2	.	TRBJ2-3	.	TGTGCCAGCAGCTCCTCACTGCTCCCTCCCACAGATACGCAGTATTTT	CASSSSLLPPTDTQYF
TRBV7-8	.	TRBJ1-2	.	TGTGCCAGCAGCGAACACCGGGACATCGGGGGCTACACCTTC	CASSEHRDIGGYTF
TRBV2	.	TRBJ1-3	.	TGTGCCAGCTGGGGGGGTGGAAACACCATATATTTT	CASWGGGNTIYF